Listed below are T cell receptor beta chains from one sample, sequenced in a study of T cell repertoires in cytomegalovirus infection. MiXCR was run by TCRdb on the reads, yielding one entry per CDR3 protein. The repertoire holds roughly 250,000 distinct CDR3 sequences, with about 20% as singletons. The source material was CD8+ T cells from PBMCs. Receptor source: a human donor in good health (CMV status not recorded). Some clones in this sample may be carry-over from other donors' samples. Each CDR3 is given with its conserved first and last residue. The order of the fields is V gene, J gene, clone size, D gene, CDR3 DNA, CDR3 protein. The D gene is left open where the match is weak. Only part of the rows carry a size: once, few, many, or a class if the clone is expanded.

TRBV10-3	TRBJ2-7	many	.	TGTGCCATCGCCCAGTTGGACTACGAGCAGTACTTC	CAIAQLDYEQYF
TRBV28	TRBJ2-3	.	TRBD2	TGTGCCAGCAGTTCCCTAGGACTAGCGGGGGTCACAGATACGCAGTATTTT	CASSSLGLAGVTDTQYF
TRBV25-1	TRBJ1-2	.	.	TGTGCCGCCAGGACAGCCAACTATGGCTACACCTTC	CAARTANYGYTF
TRBV7-2	TRBJ2-3	few	TRBD2	TGTGCCAGCAGCGATGGGACTAGCGGACTCACAGATACGCAGTATTTT	CASSDGTSGLTDTQYF
TRBV14	TRBJ1-2	.	TRBD1	TGTGCCAGCAGCCATGACAGGGCCTATGGCTACACCTTC	CASSHDRAYGYTF
TRBV12-3/TRBV12-4	TRBJ1-5	few	.	TGTGCCAGCAGTTTGTCGACAGAGAAAAATCAGCCCCAGCATTTT	CASSLSTEKNQPQHF
TRBV2	TRBJ2-7	.	.	TGTGCCAGCAAAGGAGGGGAGCAGTACTTC	CASKGGEQYF
TRBV9	TRBJ2-3	many	.	TGTGCCAGCAGCGTCAGTGGAGAGATAGGAGATACGCAGTATTTT	CASSVSGEIGDTQYF
TRBV5-4	TRBJ2-1	few	.	TGTGCCAGCAGCTCCAGGGATGATGAGCAGTTCTTC	CASSSRDDEQFF
TRBV7-2	TRBJ2-3	.	.	TGTGCCAGCAGCTTGGGGGCCTGGACGGGCACAGATACGCAGTATTTT	CASSLGAWTGTDTQYF
TRBV2	TRBJ2-1	many	.	TGTGCCAGCAAGTCTCCTGGGAGGTCCTACAATGAGCAGTTCTTC	CASKSPGRSYNEQFF
TRBV28	TRBJ2-2	few	.	TGTGCCAGCAGTGGATTGGGATTAGGAGCGAACACCGGGGAGCTGTTTTTT	CASSGLGLGANTGELFF
TRBV7-2	TRBJ1-5	few	.	TGTGCCAGCAGCGCGGGCTGGGAGCGCAATCAGCCCCAGCATTTT	CASSAGWERNQPQHF
TRBV6-2/TRBV6-3	TRBJ2-1	many	.	TGTGCCAGCAGTCATTCTCATGAGCAGTTCTTC	CASSHSHEQFF
TRBV7-8	TRBJ1-5	many	TRBD1	TGTGCCAGCAGCCTTCGGGACAGGCGATATAGCAATCAGCCCCAGCATTTT	CASSLRDRRYSNQPQHF
TRBV7-2	TRBJ1-1	.	.	TGTGCCAGCATCCTCACGCGGAACACTGAAGCTTTCTTT	CASILTRNTEAFF
TRBV6-2/TRBV6-3	TRBJ2-3	few	TRBD2	TGTGCCAGCAGTCCTCTCCGGACTAGCGGGGGGCTAACAGATACGCAGTATTTT	CASSPLRTSGGLTDTQYF
TRBV2	TRBJ2-5	.	.	TGTGCCAGCAGTCCCTGGCCAGGGCGGGCCCAGTACTTC	CASSPWPGRAQYF
TRBV5-6	TRBJ2-7	many	TRBD1	TGTGCCAGCAGCTTGGAATGGACAGGGTCCTACGAGCAGTACTTC	CASSLEWTGSYEQYF
TRBV2	TRBJ2-1	.	.	TGTGCCAGCAGTGAATTGGCAGCCCTTTCCTACAATGAGCAGTTCTTC	CASSELAALSYNEQFF
TRBV4-1	TRBJ2-7	many	TRBD1	TGCGCCAGCAGCCAAGGGGACAGGGGAATCAACGAGCAGTACTTC	CASSQGDRGINEQYF
TRBV7-2	TRBJ2-3	few	.	TGTGCCAGCAGCCCCGGCCCGGGGCCAGATACGCAGTATTTT	CASSPGPGPDTQYF
TRBV7-6	TRBJ1-4	few	TRBD1	TGTGCCAGCAGCGGACAGGGGGCTTCTGAAAAACTGTTTTTT	CASSGQGASEKLFF
TRBV7-8	TRBJ2-2	few	.	TGTGCCAGCAGCATCTGGACAGAGAACACCGGGGAGCTGTTTTTT	CASSIWTENTGELFF
TRBV4-1	TRBJ1-1	few	.	TGCGCCAGCAGCCACGTTATGACAGGGAACACTGAAGCTTTCTTT	CASSHVMTGNTEAFF
TRBV20-1	TRBJ2-3	.	TRBD2	TGCAGTGCTAGCCTAGCGGGGGGCACAGATACGCAGTATTTT	CSASLAGGTDTQYF
TRBV11-1	TRBJ2-7	many	.	TGTGCCAGCAGCTCCGGTTTGGGGATCGACGAGCAGTACTTC	CASSSGLGIDEQYF
TRBV7-9	TRBJ1-4	.	.	TGTGCCAGCACCCGGGGGGCAACTAATGAAAAACTGTTTTTT	CASTRGATNEKLFF
TRBV3-1	TRBJ1-1	.	.	TGTGCCAGCAGCCCTCGGACACTAAACACTGAAGCTTTCTTT	CASSPRTLNTEAFF
TRBV12-3/TRBV12-4	TRBJ2-2	few	TRBD2	TGTGCCAGCAGTTCGGGACTAGGGACGAACACCGGGGAGCTGTTTTTT	CASSSGLGTNTGELFF
TRBV24-1	TRBJ2-2	.	TRBD1	TGTGCCACCAGCCGGGACAGCTACACCGGGGAGCTGTTTTTT	CATSRDSYTGELFF
TRBV6-1	TRBJ2-3	few	.	TGTGCCAGCAGTCCTGGTCCTTGGGATACGCAGTATTTT	CASSPGPWDTQYF